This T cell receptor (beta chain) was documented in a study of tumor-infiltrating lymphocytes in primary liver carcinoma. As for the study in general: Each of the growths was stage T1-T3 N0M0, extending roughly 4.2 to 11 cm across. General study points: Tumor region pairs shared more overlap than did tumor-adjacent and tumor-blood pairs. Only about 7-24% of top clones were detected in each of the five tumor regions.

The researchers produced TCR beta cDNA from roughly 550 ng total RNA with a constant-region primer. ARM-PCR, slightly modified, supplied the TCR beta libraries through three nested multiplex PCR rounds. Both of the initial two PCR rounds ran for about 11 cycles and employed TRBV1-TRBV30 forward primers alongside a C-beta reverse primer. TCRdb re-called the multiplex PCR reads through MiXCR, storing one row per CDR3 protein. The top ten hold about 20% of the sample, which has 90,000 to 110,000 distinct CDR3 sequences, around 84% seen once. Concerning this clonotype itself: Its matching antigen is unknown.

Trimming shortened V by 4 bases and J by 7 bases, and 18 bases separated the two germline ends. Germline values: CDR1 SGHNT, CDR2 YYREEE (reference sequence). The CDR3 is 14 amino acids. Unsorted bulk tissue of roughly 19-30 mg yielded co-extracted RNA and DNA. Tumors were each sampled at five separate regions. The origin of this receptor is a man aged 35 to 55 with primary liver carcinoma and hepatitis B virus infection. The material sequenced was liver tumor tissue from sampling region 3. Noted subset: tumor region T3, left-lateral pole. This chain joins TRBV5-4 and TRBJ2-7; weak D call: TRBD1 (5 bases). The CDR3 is CASSPGRTWGEQYF. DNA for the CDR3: TGTGCCAGCAGCCCCGGAAGGACATGGGGAGAGCAGTACTTC.